Each of the 7 T cell receptor beta chains below was sequenced from the same sample in a study of blood T cell repertoires in COVID-19. The repertoire was sequenced with immunoSEQ multiplex PCR; TCRdb's copy has only in-frame clones and lacks some. The sample consists of 150,000 to 200,000 clones, roughly 88% of them appearing once. Sequences were obtained from peripheral blood. The receptors here all came from a middle-aged woman with COVID-19, enrolled during active disease.

This clone was seen many times. The chain links TRBV7-3 to TRBJ1-2; D unresolved. There are 13 residues in the CDR3. V gave up 1 base and J gave up 6 bases, with 9 bases separating them. Germline V lookup: CDR1 SGHTA, CDR2 FQGTGA. CDR3 coding DNA: TGTGCCAGCAGCTTAAGTCCCAACAATGGCTACACCTTC. Protein: CASSLSPNNGYTF.

The CDR3 reads CASSHRRVGQEESPLHF. The CDR3 DNA is TGCGCCAGCAGTCATCGACGCGTAGGACAGGAGGAGTCACCCCTCCACTTT. The chain has TRBV23-1 and TRBJ1-6; TRBD1 matches at 7 bases. Being an ORF, TRBV23-1 has a function that is uncertain. CDR3 size: 17 residues. The V segment lost 3 bases and the J segment 10 bases; nucleotides outside the gene matches: 15.

The chain uses TRBV7-3 and TRBJ2-6; the match to TRBD2 covers 7 bases. Trimming removed 1 base from V and 1 base from J; junction bases left unmatched: 1. CDR3 length equals 16 residues. Germline V lookup: CDR1 SGHTA, CDR2 FQGTGA. Written as DNA, the CDR3 is TGTGCCAGCAGCTTAAGGGAGGGGTCTGGGGCCAACGTCCTGACTTTC. Its translation: CASSLREGSGANVLTF.

J is TRBJ2-1 and V is TRBV6-2 or TRBV6-3, with D uncertain. The CDR3 has 14 amino acids. In germline, CDR1 is MNHEY, CDR2 SVGEGT. V was trimmed by 0 bases and J by 5 bases, leaving 8 bases between them. The CDR3 reads CASSYSSVHNEQFF. In DNA form, the CDR3 reads TGTGCCAGCAGTTACTCTTCCGTCCACAATGAGCAGTTCTTC.

The rearrangement joins TRBV29-1 to TRBJ1-2; TRBD1 matches 7 bases. This CDR3 comprises 13 residues. Germline lookup yields CDR1 SQVTM and CDR2 ANQGSEA. V was clipped by 4 bases and J by 2 bases; unmatched bases: 4. The CDR3 bases are TGCAGCGTTGCGTCGGACAGGAACTATGGCTACACCTTC. Translation gives CSVASDRNYGYTF.

V is TRBV12-2 and J is TRBJ2-3; the table's D call, TRBD2, was not checked against the DNA. TRBV12-2 is a pseudogene. This CDR3 is built from 15 residues. CDR3 sequence: CASRRLAGVADTQYF. For the CDR3, the DNA is TGTGCAAGTCGCCGGCTAGCGGGAGTAGCAGATACGCAGTATTTT.

The chain uses TRBV28 and TRBJ2-1, with 9 bases identical to TRBD2. Germline trimming cut 3 bases from V and 3 bases from J; bases unmatched to any gene: 21. This CDR3 contains 21 residues. Germline CDR1 reads MDHEN; CDR2 reads SYDVKM. This CDR3 reads CASSFFLSLAGEVSNYNEQFF. CDR3 in DNA: TGTGCCAGCAGTTTCTTCCTTTCCTTAGCGGGAGAAGTCTCCAACTACAATGAGCAGTTCTTC.